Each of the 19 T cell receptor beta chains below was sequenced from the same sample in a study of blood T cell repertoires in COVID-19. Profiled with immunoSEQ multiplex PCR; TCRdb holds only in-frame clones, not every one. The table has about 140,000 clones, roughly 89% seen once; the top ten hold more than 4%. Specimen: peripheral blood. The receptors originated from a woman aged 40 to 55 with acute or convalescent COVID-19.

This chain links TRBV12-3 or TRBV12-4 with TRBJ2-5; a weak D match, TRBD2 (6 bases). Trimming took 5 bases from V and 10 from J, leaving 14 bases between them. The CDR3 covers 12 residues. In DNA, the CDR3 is TGTGCCAGCAGTCTCCGGGACTTAATCCAGTACTTC. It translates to CASSLRDLIQYF.

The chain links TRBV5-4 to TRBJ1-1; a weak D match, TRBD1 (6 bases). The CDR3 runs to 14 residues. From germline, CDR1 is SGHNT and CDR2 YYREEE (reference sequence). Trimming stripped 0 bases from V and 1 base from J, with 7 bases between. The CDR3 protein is CASSLGTANTEAFF. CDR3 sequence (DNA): TGTGCCAGCAGCTTGGGGACAGCGAACACTGAAGCTTTCTTT.

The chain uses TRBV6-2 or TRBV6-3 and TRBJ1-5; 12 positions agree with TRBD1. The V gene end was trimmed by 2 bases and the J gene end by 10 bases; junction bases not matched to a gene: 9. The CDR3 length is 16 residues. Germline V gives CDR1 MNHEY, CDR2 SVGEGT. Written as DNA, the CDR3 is TGTGCCAGCAGTTACATCCGGGACAGGGGGCTCTATCCCCAGCATTTT. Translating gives CASSYIRDRGLYPQHF.

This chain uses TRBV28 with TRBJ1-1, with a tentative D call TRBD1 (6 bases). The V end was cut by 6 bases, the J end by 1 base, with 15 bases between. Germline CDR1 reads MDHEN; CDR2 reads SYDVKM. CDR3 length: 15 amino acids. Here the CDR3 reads CASRGAEGWNTEAFF. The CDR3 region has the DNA TGTGCCAGCAGGGGGGCAGAGGGCTGGAACACTGAAGCTTTCTTT.

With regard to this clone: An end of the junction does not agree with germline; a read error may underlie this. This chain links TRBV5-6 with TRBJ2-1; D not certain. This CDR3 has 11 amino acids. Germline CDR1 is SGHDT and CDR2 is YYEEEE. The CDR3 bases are TGTGCCAGCAGCTTGGCCTCGAGAGAGCTCTTC. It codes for CASSLASRELF.

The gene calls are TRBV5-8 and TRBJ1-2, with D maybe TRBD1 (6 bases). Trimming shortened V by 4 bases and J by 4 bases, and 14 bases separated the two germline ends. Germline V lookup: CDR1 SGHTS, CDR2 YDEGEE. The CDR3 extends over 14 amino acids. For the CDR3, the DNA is TGTGCCAGCAGCCGACAGGCCGATGGCTATGGCTACACCTTC. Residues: CASSRQADGYGYTF.

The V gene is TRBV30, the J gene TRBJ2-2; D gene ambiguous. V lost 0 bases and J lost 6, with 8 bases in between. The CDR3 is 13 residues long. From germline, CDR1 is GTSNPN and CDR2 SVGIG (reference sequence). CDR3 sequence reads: CAWSVQMSGELFF. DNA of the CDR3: TGTGCCTGGAGTGTACAGATGTCCGGGGAGCTGTTTTTT.

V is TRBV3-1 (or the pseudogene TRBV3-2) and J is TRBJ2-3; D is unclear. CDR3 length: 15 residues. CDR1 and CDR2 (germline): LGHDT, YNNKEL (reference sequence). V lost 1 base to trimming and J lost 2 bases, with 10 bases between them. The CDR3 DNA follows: TGTGCCAGCAGCCAAGTAGCAAGCCACACAGATACGCAGTATTTT. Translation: CASSQVASHTDTQYF.

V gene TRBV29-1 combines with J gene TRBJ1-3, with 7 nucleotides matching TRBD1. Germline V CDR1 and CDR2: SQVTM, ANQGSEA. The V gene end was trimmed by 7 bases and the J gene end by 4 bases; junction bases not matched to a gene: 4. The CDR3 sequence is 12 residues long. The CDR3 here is CSARDRGNTIYF. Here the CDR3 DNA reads TGCAGCGCCCGGGACAGAGGAAACACCATATATTTT.

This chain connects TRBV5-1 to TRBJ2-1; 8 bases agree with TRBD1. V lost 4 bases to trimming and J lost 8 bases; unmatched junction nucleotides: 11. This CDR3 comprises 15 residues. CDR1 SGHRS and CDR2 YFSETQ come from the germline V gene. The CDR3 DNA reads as TGCGCCAGCAGCCCAGGACAGGGTCCCTTCGATGAGCAGTTCTTC. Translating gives CASSPGQGPFDEQFF. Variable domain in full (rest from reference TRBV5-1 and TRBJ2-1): KAGVTQTPRYLIKTRGQQVTLSCSPISGHRSVSWYQQTPGQGLQFLFEYFSETQRNKGNFPGRFSGRQFSNSRSEMNVSTLELGDSALYLCASSPGQGPFDEQFFGPGTRLTVL.

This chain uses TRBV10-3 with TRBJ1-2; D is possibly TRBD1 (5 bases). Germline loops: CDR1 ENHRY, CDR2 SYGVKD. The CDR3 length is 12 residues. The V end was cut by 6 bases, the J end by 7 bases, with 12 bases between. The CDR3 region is CAIRWSGTGYTF. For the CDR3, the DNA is TGTGCCATCAGGTGGAGCGGGACTGGCTACACCTTC.

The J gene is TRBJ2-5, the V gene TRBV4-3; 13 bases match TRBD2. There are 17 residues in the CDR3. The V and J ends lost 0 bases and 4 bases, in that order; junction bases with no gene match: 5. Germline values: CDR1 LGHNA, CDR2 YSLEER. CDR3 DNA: TGCGCCAGCAGCCAAGATCCCGGGACTAGCGGGATAGAGACCCAGTACTTC. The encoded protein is CASSQDPGTSGIETQYF.

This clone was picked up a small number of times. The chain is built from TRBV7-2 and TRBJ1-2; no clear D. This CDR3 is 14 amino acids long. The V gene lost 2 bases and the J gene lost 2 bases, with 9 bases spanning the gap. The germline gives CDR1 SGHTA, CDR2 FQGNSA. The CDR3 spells CASSLIGGNYGYTF. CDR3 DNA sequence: TGTGCCAGCAGCTTAATCGGCGGGAACTATGGCTACACCTTC.

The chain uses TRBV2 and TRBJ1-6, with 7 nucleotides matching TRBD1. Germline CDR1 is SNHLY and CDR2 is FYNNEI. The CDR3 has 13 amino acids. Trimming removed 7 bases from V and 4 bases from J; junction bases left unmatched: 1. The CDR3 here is CASTTGYNSPLHF. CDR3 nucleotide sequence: TGTGCCAGCACGACAGGGTATAATTCACCCCTCCACTTT.

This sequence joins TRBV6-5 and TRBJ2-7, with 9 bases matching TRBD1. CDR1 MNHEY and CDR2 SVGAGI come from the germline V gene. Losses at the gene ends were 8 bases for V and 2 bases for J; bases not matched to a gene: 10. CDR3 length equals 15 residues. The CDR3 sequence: CASDSTGQGTYEQYF. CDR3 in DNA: TGTGCCAGCGACTCGACGGGACAGGGTACCTACGAGCAGTACTTC.

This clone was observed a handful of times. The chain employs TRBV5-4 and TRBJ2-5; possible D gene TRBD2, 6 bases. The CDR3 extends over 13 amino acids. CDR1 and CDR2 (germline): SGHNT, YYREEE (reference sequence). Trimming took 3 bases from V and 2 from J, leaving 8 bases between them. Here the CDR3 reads CASSSREQETQYF. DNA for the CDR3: TGTGCCAGCAGCTCCCGGGAGCAAGAGACCCAGTACTTC.

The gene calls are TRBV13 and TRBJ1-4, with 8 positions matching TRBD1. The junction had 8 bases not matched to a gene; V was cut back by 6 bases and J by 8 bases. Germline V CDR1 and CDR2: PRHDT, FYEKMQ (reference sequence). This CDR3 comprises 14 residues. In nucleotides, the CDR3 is TGTGCCAGCAGGGACAGGGTTCGTGGAGAAAAACTGTTTTTT. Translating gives CASRDRVRGEKLFF.

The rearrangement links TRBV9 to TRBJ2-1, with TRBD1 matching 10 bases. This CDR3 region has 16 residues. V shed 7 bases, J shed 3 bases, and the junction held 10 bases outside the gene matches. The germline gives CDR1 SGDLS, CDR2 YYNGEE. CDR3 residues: CASSVGDRGLYNEQFF. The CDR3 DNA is TGTGCCAGCTCGGTTGGGGACAGGGGCCTCTACAATGAGCAGTTCTTC.

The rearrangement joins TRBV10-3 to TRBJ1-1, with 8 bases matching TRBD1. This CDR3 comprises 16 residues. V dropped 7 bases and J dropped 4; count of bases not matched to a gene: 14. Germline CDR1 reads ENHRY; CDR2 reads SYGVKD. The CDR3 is CAITPGTGGAGTEAFF. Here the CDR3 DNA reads TGTGCCATCACTCCTGGGACAGGCGGGGCCGGCACTGAAGCTTTCTTT.